Shown below are 28 T cell receptor beta chains from a single sample sequenced in a study of radiotherapy plus CTLA-4 blockade in lung cancer. Libraries were prepared by immunoSEQ multiplex PCR; TCRdb keeps only in-frame clonotypes and omits some of them. The sample shows 65,000 to 70,000 clones, around three quarters of them seen only once. Material: peripheral blood, obtained from a patient treated with radiotherapy plus ipilimumab. The source is a human donor with non-small cell lung cancer who had a complete response to radiotherapy plus ipilimumab.

The CDR3 DNA is TGTGCCAGCAGTGAAGCGACAGGGAGGAACACTGAAGCTTTCTTT. Its protein is CASSEATGRNTEAFF. The chain recombines TRBV2 with TRBJ1-1, with TRBD1 matching over 7 bases. Germline lookup yields CDR1 SNHLY and CDR2 FYNNEI. The CDR3 is 15 amino acids. V trimming: 0 bases; J trimming: 1 base; junction bases outside the gene matches: 2.

This clone was counted between two and nine times. The J gene is TRBJ1-5, the V gene TRBV4-1; no definite D call. Trimming left V 2 bases short and J 3 bases short, with 5 bases between. CDR1 and CDR2 from the germline V gene are MGHRA and YSYEKL. The CDR3 has 13 amino acids. CDR3 sequence: CASSQSVNQPQHF. The CDR3 nucleotides are TGCGCCAGCAGCCAATCCGTCAATCAGCCCCAGCATTTT.

The gene calls are TRBV7-2 and TRBJ1-5, with 7 bases that match TRBD1. Germline CDR1 SGHTA, CDR2 FQGNSA. Losses at the gene ends were 8 bases for V and 4 bases for J; bases not matched to a gene: 8. This CDR3 comprises 14 residues. CDR3 region: CASQTRGVNQPQHF. The CDR3 region has the DNA TGTGCCAGCCAAACCAGGGGGGTGAATCAGCCCCAGCATTTT.

The chain links TRBV5-1 to TRBJ1-6; D is perhaps TRBD1 (5 bases). V gave up 0 bases and J gave up 5 bases, with 12 bases separating them. In germline, CDR1 is SGHRS, CDR2 YFSETQ. The CDR3 contains 16 residues. The CDR3 sequence is CASSLEPQGHNSPLHF. The CDR3 DNA sequence: TGCGCCAGCAGCTTGGAACCGCAGGGACATAATTCACCCCTCCACTTT.

The genes are TRBV19 and TRBJ2-7; D may correspond to TRBD1 or TRBD2 (6 bases each). Germline V gene data show CDR1 as LNHDA and CDR2 as SQIVND (reference sequence). Trimming stripped 4 bases from V and 4 bases from J, with 14 bases between. This CDR3 is built from 14 residues. CDR3 in amino acids: CASSNTGAAYEQYV. CDR3 nucleotides: TGTGCCAGTAGTAACACGGGGGCAGCGTACGAGCAGTACGTC.

In this sample, this clone turned up once. The chain employs TRBV15 and TRBJ2-7; unclear D gene. With 2 bases removed from V and 0 bases from J, the gap between germline ends came to 17 bases. The CDR3 sequence is 17 residues long. From germline, CDR1 is LNHNV and CDR2 YYDKDF (reference sequence). This CDR3 is CATSRYGSGLNSYEQYF. CDR3 nucleotides: TGTGCCACCAGCAGATACGGGTCAGGCCTTAACTCCTACGAGCAGTACTTC.

V gene TRBV5-6 combines with J gene TRBJ1-1; D unresolved. The CDR3 is made up of 13 amino acids. The V gene lost 0 bases and the J gene lost 5 bases, with 8 bases spanning the gap. CDR1 is SGHDT and CDR2 is YYEEEE in the germline V gene. CDR3 loop: CASSLGTRTEAFF. The CDR3, as DNA: TGTGCCAGCAGCTTGGGGACTAGGACTGAAGCTTTCTTT.

The chain employs TRBV19 and TRBJ1-3; no clear D gene. Trimming stripped 3 bases from V and 3 bases from J, with 9 bases between. There are 14 residues in the CDR3. Germline assignment: CDR1 LNHDA and CDR2 SQIVND (reference sequence). The CDR3 region is CASSITEGGNTIYF. The CDR3 DNA follows: TGTGCCAGTAGTATTACTGAAGGTGGAAACACCATATATTTT.

This clone was recorded only once. Other DNA sequences in the same sample also yield this CDR3. CDR3 protein: CASSLMNEQFF. CDR3 coding DNA: TGTGCCAGCAGCTTAATGAATGAGCAGTTCTTC. J is TRBJ2-1 and V is TRBV11-3; D remains unclear. The CDR3 totals 11 residues. Germline assignment: CDR1 SGHNT and CDR2 YENEEA. Deletions cut 2 bases from V and 7 bases from J, with 3 bases between. Supplemented by reference TRBV11-3 and TRBJ2-1, the full variable domain reads EAGVVQSPRYKIIEKKQPVAFWCNPISGHNTLYWYLQNLGQGPELLIRYENEEAVDDSQLPKDRFSAERLKGVDSTLKIQPAELGDSAVYLCASSLMNEQFFGPGTRLTVL.

The chain couples TRBV5-4 to TRBJ2-1; TRBD1 agrees at 7 bases. CDR1 is SGHNT, CDR2 YYREEE, per germline (reference sequence). The V gene end was trimmed by 6 bases and the J gene end by 0 bases; junction bases not matched to a gene: 6. The CDR3 has 15 residues. CDR3 amino acids: CASTIRDSSYNEQFF. As DNA, the CDR3 is TGTGCCAGCACTATACGGGACAGCTCCTACAATGAGCAGTTCTTC.

This clone was observed a few times. V usage is TRBV15 and J usage is TRBJ2-1, with D possibly matching TRBD2 (5 bases). This CDR3 has 14 amino acids. Trimming pared 6 bases from V and 4 bases from J, leaving 13 bases between. Germline V gene sequence: CDR1 LNHNV, CDR2 YYDKDF (reference sequence). Here the CDR3 DNA reads TGTGCCACCAGGGGCAGCGGAAGATACAATGAGCAGTTCTTC. The encoded protein is CATRGSGRYNEQFF. Looking up the rest from reference TRBV15 and TRBJ2-1 gives the full variable domain: DAMVIQNPRYQVTQFGKPVTLSCSQTLNHNVMYWYQQKSSQAPKLLFHYYDKDFNNEADTPDNFQSRRPNTSFCFLDIRSPGLGDTAMYLCATRGSGRYNEQFFGPGTRLTVL.

This clone was observed once. The genes are TRBV7-2 and TRBJ1-1; TRBD1 is a possible D gene (5 bases). The length of the CDR3 is 15 residues. V shed 5 bases and J shed 0 bases, with 13 bases lying between them. Per germline, CDR1 SGHTA and CDR2 FQGNSA. The CDR3 is CASSRGVNLNTEAFF. The CDR3 DNA sequence: TGTGCCAGCAGCAGGGGAGTCAATCTGAACACTGAAGCTTTCTTT.

The rearrangement joins TRBV15 to TRBJ1-2, with 7 bases that match TRBD1. There are 15 residues in the CDR3. Germline CDR1 is LNHNV and CDR2 is YYDKDF (reference sequence). The V and J ends lost 5 bases and 5 bases, in that order; junction bases with no gene match: 11. The CDR3 DNA follows: TGTGCCACCAGCGGACAGACAGGGATTAGTTATGGCTACACCTTC. Protein product: CATSGQTGISYGYTF.

The chain has TRBV7-2 and TRBJ2-2; the D gene is possibly TRBD2 (5 bases). The V end was cut by 9 bases, the J end by 5 bases, with 13 bases between. This CDR3 region has 13 residues. Germline-derived CDR1 and CDR2 are SGHTA and FQGNSA. CDR3 bases: TGTGCCAGTACCATAGCGAGTACCGGGGAGCTGTTTTTT. Translation: CASTIASTGELFF.

The genes are TRBV19 and TRBJ2-1, with TRBD2 matching 7 bases. This CDR3 contains 14 residues. Trimming took 4 bases from V and 5 from J; bases not matched to a gene: 5. Per germline, CDR1 LNHDA and CDR2 SQIVND (reference sequence). CDR3 nucleotides: TGTGCCAGTAGTAGGGGGGGAAAAAACAATGAGCAGTTCTTC. As protein: CASSRGGKNNEQFF.

The chain couples TRBV7-9 to TRBJ1-3, with D perhaps matching TRBD1 (5 bases). This CDR3 spans 18 amino acids. Germline V gives CDR1 SEHNR, CDR2 FQNEAQ (reference sequence). V was trimmed by 5 bases and J by 0 bases, leaving 20 bases between them. The CDR3, as DNA: TGTGCCAGCAGCCAGGACACGTTTTCAACCTACTCTGGAAACACCATATATTTT. It encodes CASSQDTFSTYSGNTIYF.

J is TRBJ2-5 and V is TRBV11-2; TRBD1 might be the D (6 bases). V was cut by 2 bases and J by 1 base, with 11 bases left in between. There are 15 residues in the CDR3. Germline assignment: CDR1 SGHAT and CDR2 FQNNGV. The CDR3 sequence is CASSLSQGRQETQYF. The DNA for the CDR3 is TGTGCCAGCAGCTTAAGTCAGGGGCGCCAAGAGACCCAGTACTTC.

V usage is TRBV7-2 and J usage is TRBJ1-1; D remains unclear. The CDR3 has 14 residues. V dropped 1 base and J dropped 5 bases, with 11 bases sitting between them. From germline, CDR1 is SGHTA and CDR2 FQGNSA. CDR3 sequence reads: CASSLEALGTEAFF. CDR3 DNA: TGTGCCAGCAGCTTAGAGGCCCTTGGGACTGAAGCTTTCTTT.

J is TRBJ2-7 and V is TRBV7-9; D gene uncertain. CDR1 and CDR2 from the germline V gene are SEHNR and FQNEAQ (reference sequence). V was cut by 4 bases and J by 0 bases, with 7 bases left in between. CDR3 size: 13 residues. CDR3 in DNA: TGTGCCAGCAGCTCGAGGAGCTCCTACGAGCAGTACTTC. This encodes CASSSRSSYEQYF.

The rearrangement links TRBV12-5 to TRBJ2-1, with 12 bases identical to TRBD2. The length of the CDR3 is 14 residues. J was trimmed by 7 bases and V by 7 bases; bases with no gene match: 5. The germline CDR1 and CDR2 sequences are LGHNT and FRNRAP. This chain's CDR3 is CASETSGRINEQFF. The CDR3 region has the DNA TGTGCTAGTGAAACTAGCGGGAGGATAAATGAGCAGTTCTTC.

This clone occurred once. The chain links TRBV30 to TRBJ2-1; 13 positions match TRBD2. Per the germline V gene, CDR1 is GTSNPN and CDR2 is SVGIG (reference sequence). The CDR3 contains 14 residues. J was trimmed by 10 bases and V by 1 base; bases with no gene match: 4. The CDR3 spells CAWSATSGRDEQFF. CDR3 coding DNA: TGTGCCTGGAGTGCAACTAGCGGGAGGGACGAGCAGTTCTTC.

By frequency in the sample, this clone is hyperexpanded (1% or more). The CDR3 bases are TGTGCCATCCTAGCGGACGGGGCCTTGAGGGAGAACACTGAAGCTTTCTTT. It is translated as CAILADGALRENTEAFF. The rearrangement joins TRBV10-3 to TRBJ1-1, with a tentative D call TRBD1 (5 bases). Trimming took off 8 bases at V and 1 base at J, with 23 bases between the two ends. This CDR3 spans 17 amino acids. Per germline, CDR1 ENHRY and CDR2 SYGVKD.

This clone was observed a single time. The rearrangement links TRBV7-8 to TRBJ1-5; 7 bases are shared with TRBD1. The germline gives CDR1 SGHVS, CDR2 FQNEAQ. V was pared by 2 bases and J by 8 bases, with 6 bases of the junction left unmatched. The CDR3 runs 14 residues. The CDR3 protein is CASSLSTGLEPQHF. CDR3 bases: TGTGCCAGCAGCTTATCGACAGGGCTGGAGCCCCAGCATTTT.

CDR3 amino acids: CASSLDAPGARVEKLFF. DNA of the CDR3: TGTGCCAGCAGCTTAGACGCGCCAGGGGCGCGGGTTGAAAAACTGTTTTTT. The chain carries TRBV7-2 and TRBJ1-4; D may be TRBD1 (6 bases). Germline V gene sequence: CDR1 SGHTA, CDR2 FQGNSA. The germline V and J ends were trimmed by 1 base and 7 bases, with 19 bases remaining between them. CDR3 length equals 17 residues.

This clone was found once. This chain links TRBV9 with TRBJ2-3; D might be TRBD1 (5 bases). Trimming cost V 4 bases and J 4 bases, with 16 bases left between them. CDR1 is SGDLS, CDR2 YYNGEE, per germline. CDR3 length: 15 amino acids. The CDR3 DNA follows: TGTGCCAGCAGCCTTCTAGGAAGGGGCCCAGATACGCAGTATTTT. Protein product: CASSLLGRGPDTQYF.

The chain uses TRBV11-2 and TRBJ1-2; D perhaps matches TRBD1 (6 bases). The germline V gene encodes CDR1 SGHAT and CDR2 FQNNGV. The CDR3 spans 12 residues. V was cut by 4 bases and J by 8 bases, with 11 bases left in between. As DNA, the CDR3 is TGTGCCAGCAGCTCGGACAGTTTCGGCTACACCTTC. It translates to CASSSDSFGYTF.

The chain carries TRBV30 and TRBJ1-1; D remains ambiguous. With 0 bases removed from V and 5 bases from J, the gap between germline ends came to 7 bases. Germline CDR1 GTSNPN, CDR2 SVGIG (reference sequence). The CDR3 length is 12 residues. CDR3 protein: CAWSVILTEAFF. In nucleotides, the CDR3 is TGTGCCTGGAGTGTAATTTTAACTGAAGCTTTCTTT.

J is TRBJ2-5 and V is TRBV5-4; TRBD2 agrees at 7 bases. The CDR3 spans 15 residues. Trimming removed 4 bases from V and 5 bases from J; junction bases left unmatched: 11. The V gene's germline CDR1 is SGHNT and CDR2 YYREEE (reference sequence). CDR3 sequence reads: CASSPGTTWRETQYF. CDR3 sequence (DNA): TGTGCCAGCAGCCCCGGGACTACATGGCGGGAGACCCAGTACTTC. The whole variable domain, remainder taken from reference TRBV5-4 and TRBJ2-5, is ETGVTQSPTHLIKTRGQQVTLRCSSQSGHNTVSWYQQALGQGPQFIFQYYREEENGRGNFPPRFSGLQFPNYSSELNVNALELDDSALYLCASSPGTTWRETQYFGPGTRLLVL.